This T cell receptor (beta chain) is from a study of blood T cell repertoires in COVID-19. Background on the study: There were acute and convalescent COVID-19 samples, and they came from the United States, Italy and Spain. From T cells, B-cell-depleted T cells, or PBMCs came the material, which was cDNA or gDNA.

Germline-derived CDR1 and CDR2 are SGDLS and YYNGEE. Trimming shortened V by 1 base and J by 5 bases, and 13 bases separated the two germline ends. The CDR3 totals 15 residues. It was within 2 weeks before study entry that exposed participants met a COVID-19 case. In the original workflow: Amplification of reference gene primers was used by the study to estimate nucleated cell counts. The table came from immunoSEQ multiplex PCR; TCRdb's copy has only in-frame clones and leaves some out. From that table come the V and J calls and clone size; the DNA was used to work out D and trimming. The data contain hundreds of thousands of clones, roughly 80% of them singletons.

This TCR derives from a man in his forties who had been exposed to COVID-19. The genes are TRBV9 and TRBJ2-1, with D perhaps matching TRBD2 (7 bases). Sequencing was carried out using PBMCs or T cells enriched from blood (not recorded which). CDR3 in amino acids: CASSVNAGANNEQFF. For the CDR3, the DNA is TGTGCCAGCAGCGTAAATGCGGGGGCGAACAATGAGCAGTTCTTC.